This TCR beta chain was retrieved from a study of blood T cell repertoires in COVID-19. The CDR3 contains 15 residues. The V gene end was trimmed by 3 bases and the J gene end by 4 bases; junction bases not matched to a gene: 6. CDR1 and CDR2 from the germline V gene are ENHRY and SYGVKD. Original processing notes: Amplifying reference gene primers gave estimates of nucleated cell counts. The data were produced by immunoSEQ multiplex PCR, yet TCRdb's version contains in-frame clones alone and is incomplete. That table gives V, J and clone size, and the DNA gave D and trimming. The sample yields tens of thousands of clones, roughly 82% seen once. This clone was detected a few times.

Material: peripheral blood. The sequence derives from an elderly woman with acute or convalescent COVID-19. The V and J genes are TRBV10-3 and TRBJ1-1; 9 positions agree with TRBD1. The CDR3 spells CAISDPRTGATEAFF. DNA for the CDR3: TGTGCCATCAGTGACCCGAGGACAGGGGCCACTGAAGCTTTCTTT.